Here is one T cell receptor (beta chain) with its context. Its specificity is not known. Trimming cost V 1 base and J 4 bases, with 13 bases left between them. Germline CDR1 reads LNHDA; CDR2 reads SQIVND (reference sequence). CDR3 size: 15 residues. These data are taken from a study of T cells after yellow fever vaccination. TCRdb re-called the 5' RACE reads through MiXCR, storing one row per CDR3 protein. The data contain 200,000 to 250,000 distinct CDR3 sequences, approximately 3.2% of them singletons. Study-wide results and caveats: There was a possibility that FACS-sorted repertoires contained abundant clonotypes contaminating from the bulk population. CD4 and CD8 compartments shared a small share of clonotypes. By day 5 rather than day 15, the secondary response had peaked, though it was weaker. Subsequent to the booster, the majority of primary-vaccination clones reappeared (about 97% CD4, around 85% CD8).

The chain employs TRBV19 and TRBJ1-2, with a tentative D call TRBD1 (6 bases). The origin of this receptor is a man aged 18 to 29 who received the YFV17D yellow fever vaccine. The source was CD4+ T cells sorted from PBMCs, collected 10 days after the yellow fever booster vaccination. CDR3 sequence: CASSIGPTGIYGYTF. CDR3 sequence (DNA): TGTGCCAGTAGTATAGGGCCTACAGGGATCTATGGCTACACCTTC.